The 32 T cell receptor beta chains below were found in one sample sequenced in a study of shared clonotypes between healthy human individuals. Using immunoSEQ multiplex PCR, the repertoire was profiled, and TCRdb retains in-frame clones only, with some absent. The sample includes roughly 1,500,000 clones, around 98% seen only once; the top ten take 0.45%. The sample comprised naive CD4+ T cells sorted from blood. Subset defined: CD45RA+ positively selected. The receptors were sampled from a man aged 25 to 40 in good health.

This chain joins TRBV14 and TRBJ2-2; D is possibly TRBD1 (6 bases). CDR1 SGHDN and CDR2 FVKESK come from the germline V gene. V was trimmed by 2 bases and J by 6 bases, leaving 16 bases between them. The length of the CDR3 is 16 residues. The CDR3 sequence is CASSQIQGRPAGELFF. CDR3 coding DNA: TGTGCCAGCAGCCAAATACAGGGTCGGCCTGCCGGGGAGCTGTTTTTT. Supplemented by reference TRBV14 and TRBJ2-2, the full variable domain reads EAGVTQFPSHSVIEKGQTVTLRCDPISGHDNLYWYRRVMGKEIKFLLHFVKESKQDESGMPNNRFLAERTGGTYSTLKVQPAELEDSGVYFCASSQIQGRPAGELFFGEGSRLTVL.

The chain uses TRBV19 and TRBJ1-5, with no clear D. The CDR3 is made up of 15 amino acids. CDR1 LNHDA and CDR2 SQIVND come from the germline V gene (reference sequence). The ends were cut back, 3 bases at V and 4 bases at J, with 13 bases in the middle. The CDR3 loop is CASSIPSEHNQPQHF. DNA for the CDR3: TGTGCCAGTAGTATTCCCAGCGAACATAATCAGCCCCAGCATTTT.

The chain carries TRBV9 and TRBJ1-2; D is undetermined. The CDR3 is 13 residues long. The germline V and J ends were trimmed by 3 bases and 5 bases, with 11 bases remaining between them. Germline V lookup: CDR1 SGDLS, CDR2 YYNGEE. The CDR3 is CASSAYEAYGYTF. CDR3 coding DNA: TGTGCCAGCAGCGCGTACGAGGCATATGGCTACACCTTC.

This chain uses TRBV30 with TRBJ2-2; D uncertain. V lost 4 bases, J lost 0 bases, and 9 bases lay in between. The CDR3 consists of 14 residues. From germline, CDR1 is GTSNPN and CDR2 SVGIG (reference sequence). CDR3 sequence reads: CAWKAETNTGELFF. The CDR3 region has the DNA TGTGCCTGGAAGGCAGAAACGAACACCGGGGAGCTGTTTTTT. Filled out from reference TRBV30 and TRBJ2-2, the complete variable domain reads SQTIHQWPATLVQPVGSPLSLECTVEGTSNPNLYWYRQAAGRGLQLLFYSVGIGQISSEVPQNLSASRPQDRQFILSSKKLLLSDSGFYLCAWKAETNTGELFFGEGSRLTVL.

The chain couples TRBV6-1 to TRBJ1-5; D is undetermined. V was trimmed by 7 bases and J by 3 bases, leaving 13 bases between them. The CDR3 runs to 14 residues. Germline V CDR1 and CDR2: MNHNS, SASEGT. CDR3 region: CASKPAGNNQPQHF. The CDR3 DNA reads TGTGCCAGCAAGCCGGCAGGCAACAATCAGCCCCAGCATTTT.

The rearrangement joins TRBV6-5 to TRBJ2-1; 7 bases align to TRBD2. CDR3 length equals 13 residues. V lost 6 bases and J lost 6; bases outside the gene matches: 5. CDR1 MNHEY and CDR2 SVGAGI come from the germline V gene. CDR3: CASRRVAGNEQFF. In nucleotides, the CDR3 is TGTGCCAGCAGGAGAGTAGCGGGCAATGAGCAGTTCTTC.

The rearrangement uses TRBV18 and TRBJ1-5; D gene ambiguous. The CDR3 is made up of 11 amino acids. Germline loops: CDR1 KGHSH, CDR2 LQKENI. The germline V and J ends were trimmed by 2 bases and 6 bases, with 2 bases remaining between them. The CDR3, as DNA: TGTGCCAGCTCACCATTTCAGCCCCAGCATTTT. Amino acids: CASSPFQPQHF.

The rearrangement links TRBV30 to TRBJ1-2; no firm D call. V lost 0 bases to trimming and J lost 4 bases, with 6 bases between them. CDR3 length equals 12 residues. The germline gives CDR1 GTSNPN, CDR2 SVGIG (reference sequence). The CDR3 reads CAWSVLGYGYTF. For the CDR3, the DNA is TGTGCCTGGAGTGTACTGGGCTATGGCTACACCTTC. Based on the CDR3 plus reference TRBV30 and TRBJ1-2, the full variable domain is SQTIHQWPATLVQPVGSPLSLECTVEGTSNPNLYWYRQAAGRGLQLLFYSVGIGQISSEVPQNLSASRPQDRQFILSSKKLLLSDSGFYLCAWSVLGYGYTFGSGTRLTVV.

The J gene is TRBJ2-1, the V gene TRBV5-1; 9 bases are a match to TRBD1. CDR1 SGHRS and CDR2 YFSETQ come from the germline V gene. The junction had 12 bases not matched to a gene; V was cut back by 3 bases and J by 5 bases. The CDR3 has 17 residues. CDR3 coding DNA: TGCGCCAGCAGCTCGGGGACAGGGATAGGATTCAACAATGAGCAGTTCTTC. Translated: CASSSGTGIGFNNEQFF.

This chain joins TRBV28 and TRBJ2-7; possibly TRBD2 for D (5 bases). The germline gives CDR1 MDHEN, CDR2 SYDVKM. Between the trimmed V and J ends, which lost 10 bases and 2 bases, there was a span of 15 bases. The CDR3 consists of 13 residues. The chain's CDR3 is CATTGRAPYEQYF. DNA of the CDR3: TGTGCCACCACCGGGCGGGCTCCCTACGAGCAGTACTTC. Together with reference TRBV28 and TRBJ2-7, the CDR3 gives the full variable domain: DVKVTQSSRYLVKRTGEKVFLECVQDMDHENMFWYRQDPGLGLRLIYFSYDVKMKEKGDIPEGYSVSREKKERFSLILESASTNQTSMYLCATTGRAPYEQYFGPGTRLTVT.

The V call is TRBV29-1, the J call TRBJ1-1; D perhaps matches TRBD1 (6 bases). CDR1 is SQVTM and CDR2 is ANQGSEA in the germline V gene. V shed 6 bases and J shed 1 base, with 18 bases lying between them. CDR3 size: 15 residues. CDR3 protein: CSVSFRGSGNTEAFF. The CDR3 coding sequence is TGCAGCGTATCCTTCAGGGGAAGCGGGAACACTGAAGCTTTCTTT.

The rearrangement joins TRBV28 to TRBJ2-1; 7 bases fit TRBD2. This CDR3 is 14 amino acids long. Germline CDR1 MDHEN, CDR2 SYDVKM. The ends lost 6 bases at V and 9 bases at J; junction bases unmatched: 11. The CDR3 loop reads CASRRGLPYGEQFF. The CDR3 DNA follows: TGTGCCAGCAGGCGGGGACTACCTTACGGTGAGCAGTTCTTC.

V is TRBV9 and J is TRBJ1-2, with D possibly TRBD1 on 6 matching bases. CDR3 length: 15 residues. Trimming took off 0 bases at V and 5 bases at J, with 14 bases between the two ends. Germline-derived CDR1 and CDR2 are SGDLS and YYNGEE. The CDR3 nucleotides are TGTGCCAGCAGCGTAGTTGTCGGGGGCTATTATGGCTACACCTTC. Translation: CASSVVVGGYYGYTF.

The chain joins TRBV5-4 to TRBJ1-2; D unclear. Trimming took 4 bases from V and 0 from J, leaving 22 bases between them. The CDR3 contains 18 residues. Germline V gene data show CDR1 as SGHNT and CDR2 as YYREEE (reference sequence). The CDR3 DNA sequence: TGTGCCAGCAGCAAGTACCTGCGGGTTCCCACTACTAACTATGGCTACACCTTC. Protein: CASSKYLRVPTTNYGYTF.

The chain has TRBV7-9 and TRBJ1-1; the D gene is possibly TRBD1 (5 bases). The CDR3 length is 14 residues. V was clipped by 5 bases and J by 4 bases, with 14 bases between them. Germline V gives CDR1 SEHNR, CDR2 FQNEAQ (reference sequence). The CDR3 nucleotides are TGTGCCAGCAGCCCGACGCTCGGGGGCACTGAAGCTTTCTTT. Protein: CASSPTLGGTEAFF.

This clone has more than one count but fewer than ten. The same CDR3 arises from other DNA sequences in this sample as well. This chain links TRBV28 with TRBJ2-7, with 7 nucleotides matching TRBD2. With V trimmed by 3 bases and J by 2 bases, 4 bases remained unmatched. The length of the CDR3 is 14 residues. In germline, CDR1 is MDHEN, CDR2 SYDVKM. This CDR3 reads CASSLVGGPYEQYF. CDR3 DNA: TGTGCCAGCAGTTTGGTGGGAGGGCCCTACGAGCAGTACTTC. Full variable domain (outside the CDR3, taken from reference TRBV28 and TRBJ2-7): DVKVTQSSRYLVKRTGEKVFLECVQDMDHENMFWYRQDPGLGLRLIYFSYDVKMKEKGDIPEGYSVSREKKERFSLILESASTNQTSMYLCASSLVGGPYEQYFGPGTRLTVT.

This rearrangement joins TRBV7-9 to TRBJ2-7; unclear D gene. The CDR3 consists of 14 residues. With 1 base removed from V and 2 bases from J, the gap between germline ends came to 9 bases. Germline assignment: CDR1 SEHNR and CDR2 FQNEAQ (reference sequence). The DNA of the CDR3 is TGTGCCAGCAGCTTAGAAGGGTCGGCCTACGAGCAGTACTTC. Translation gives CASSLEGSAYEQYF.

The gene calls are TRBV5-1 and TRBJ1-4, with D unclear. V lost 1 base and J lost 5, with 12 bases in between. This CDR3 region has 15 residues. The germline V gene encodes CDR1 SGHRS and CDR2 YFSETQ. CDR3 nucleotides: TGCGCCAGCAGCTTGCCCTCGTGGAGGAATGAAAAACTGTTTTTT. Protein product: CASSLPSWRNEKLFF.

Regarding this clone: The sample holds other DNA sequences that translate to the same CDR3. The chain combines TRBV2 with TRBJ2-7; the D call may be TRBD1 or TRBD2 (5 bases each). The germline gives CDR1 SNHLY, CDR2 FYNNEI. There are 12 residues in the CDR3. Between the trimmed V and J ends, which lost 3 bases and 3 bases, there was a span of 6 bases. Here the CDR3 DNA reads TGTGCCAGCAGTGATGGGGGCTACGAGCAGTACTTC. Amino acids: CASSDGGYEQYF.

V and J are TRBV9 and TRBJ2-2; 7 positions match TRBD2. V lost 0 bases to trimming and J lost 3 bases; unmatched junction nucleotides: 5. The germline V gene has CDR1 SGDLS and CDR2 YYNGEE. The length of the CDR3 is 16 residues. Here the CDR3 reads CASSVAAGVYTGELFF. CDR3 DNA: TGTGCCAGCAGCGTAGCGGCGGGAGTGTACACCGGGGAGCTGTTTTTT.

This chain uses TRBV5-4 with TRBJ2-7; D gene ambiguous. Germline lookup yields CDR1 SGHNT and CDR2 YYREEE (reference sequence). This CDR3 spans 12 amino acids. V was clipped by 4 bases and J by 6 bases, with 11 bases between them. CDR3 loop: CASSPGDGEQYF. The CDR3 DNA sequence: TGTGCCAGCAGCCCTGGCGATGGCGAGCAGTACTTC.

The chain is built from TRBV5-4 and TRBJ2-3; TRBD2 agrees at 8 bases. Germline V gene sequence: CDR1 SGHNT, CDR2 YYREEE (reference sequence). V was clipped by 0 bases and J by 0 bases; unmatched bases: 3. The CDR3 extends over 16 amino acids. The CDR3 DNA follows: TGTGCCAGCAGCTTGGCGACTAGCGCAAGCACAGATACGCAGTATTTT. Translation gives CASSLATSASTDTQYF.

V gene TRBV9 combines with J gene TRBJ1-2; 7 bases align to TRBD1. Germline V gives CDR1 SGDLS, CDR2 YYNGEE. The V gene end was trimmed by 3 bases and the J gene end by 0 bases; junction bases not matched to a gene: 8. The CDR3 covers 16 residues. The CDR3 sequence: CASSARDRTSNYGYTF. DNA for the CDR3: TGTGCCAGCAGCGCCCGGGACAGAACCTCTAACTATGGCTACACCTTC.

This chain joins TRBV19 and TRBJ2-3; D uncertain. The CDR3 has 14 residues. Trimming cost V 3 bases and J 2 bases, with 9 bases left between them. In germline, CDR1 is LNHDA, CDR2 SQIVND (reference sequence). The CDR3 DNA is TGTGCCAGTAGTATCGTACAGATCACAGATACGCAGTATTTT. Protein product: CASSIVQITDTQYF. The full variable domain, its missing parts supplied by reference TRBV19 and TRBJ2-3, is DGGITQSPKYLFRKEGQNVTLSCEQNLNHDAMYWYRQDPGQGLRLIYYSQIVNDFQKGDIAEGYSVSREKKESFPLTVTSAQKNPTAFYLCASSIVQITDTQYFGPGTRLTVL.

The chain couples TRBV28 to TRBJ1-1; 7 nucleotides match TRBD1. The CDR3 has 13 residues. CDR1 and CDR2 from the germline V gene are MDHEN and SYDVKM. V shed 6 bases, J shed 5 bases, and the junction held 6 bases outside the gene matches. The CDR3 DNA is TGTGCCAGCAGAGGGGGCAGTCGGACTGAAGCTTTCTTT. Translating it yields CASRGGSRTEAFF.

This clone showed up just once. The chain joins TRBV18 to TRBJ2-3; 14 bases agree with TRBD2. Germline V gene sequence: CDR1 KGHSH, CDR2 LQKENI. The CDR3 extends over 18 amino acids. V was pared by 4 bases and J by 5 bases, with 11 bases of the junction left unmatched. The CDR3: CASSLGTSGRSWRDTQYF. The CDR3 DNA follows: TGTGCCAGCTCACTGGGGACTAGCGGGAGATCCTGGAGAGATACGCAGTATTTT. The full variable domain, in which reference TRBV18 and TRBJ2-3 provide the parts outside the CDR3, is NAGVMQNPRHLVRRRGQEARLRCSPMKGHSHVYWYRQLPEEGLKFMVYLQKENIIDESGMPKERFSAEFPKEGPSILRIQQVVRGDSAAYFCASSLGTSGRSWRDTQYFGPGTRLTVL.

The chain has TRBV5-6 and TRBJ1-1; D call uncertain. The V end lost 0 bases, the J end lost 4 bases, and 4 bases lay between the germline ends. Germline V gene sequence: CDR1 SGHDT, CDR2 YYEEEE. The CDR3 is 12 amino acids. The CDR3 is CASSLGLTEAFF. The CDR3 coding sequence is TGTGCCAGCAGCTTGGGACTCACTGAAGCTTTCTTT.

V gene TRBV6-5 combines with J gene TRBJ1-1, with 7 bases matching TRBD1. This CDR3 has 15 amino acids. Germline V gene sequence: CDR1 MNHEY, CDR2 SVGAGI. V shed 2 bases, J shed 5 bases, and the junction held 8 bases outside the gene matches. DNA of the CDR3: TGTGCCAGCAGTTACGTCTACAGGGGAGGAACTGAAGCTTTCTTT. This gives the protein CASSYVYRGGTEAFF.

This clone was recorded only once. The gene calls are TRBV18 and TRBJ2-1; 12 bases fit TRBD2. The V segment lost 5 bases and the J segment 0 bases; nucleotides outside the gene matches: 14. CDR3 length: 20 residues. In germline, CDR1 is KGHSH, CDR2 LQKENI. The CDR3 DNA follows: TGTGCCAGCTCAGGAAAAATAGGGACTAGCGGGCCTATCTCCTACAATGAGCAGTTCTTC. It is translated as CASSGKIGTSGPISYNEQFF.

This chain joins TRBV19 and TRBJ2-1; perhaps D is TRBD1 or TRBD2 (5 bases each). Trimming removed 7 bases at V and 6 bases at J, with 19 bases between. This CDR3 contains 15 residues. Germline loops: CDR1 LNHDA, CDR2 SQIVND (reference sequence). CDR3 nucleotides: TGTGCCAGTACCACGTCACCGGGGCTGGTCAATGAGCAGTTCTTC. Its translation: CASTTSPGLVNEQFF.

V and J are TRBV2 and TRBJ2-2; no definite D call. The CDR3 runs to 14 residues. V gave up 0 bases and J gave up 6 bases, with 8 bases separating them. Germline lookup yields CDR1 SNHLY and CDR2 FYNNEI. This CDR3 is CASSEAWVAGELFF. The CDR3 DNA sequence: TGTGCCAGCAGTGAAGCTTGGGTCGCCGGGGAGCTGTTTTTT.

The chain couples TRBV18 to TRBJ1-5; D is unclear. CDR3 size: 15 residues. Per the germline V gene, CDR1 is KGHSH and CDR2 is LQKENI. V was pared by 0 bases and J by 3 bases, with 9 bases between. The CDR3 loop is CASSPPSGLNQPQHF. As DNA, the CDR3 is TGTGCCAGCTCACCACCATCCGGACTCAATCAGCCCCAGCATTTT.